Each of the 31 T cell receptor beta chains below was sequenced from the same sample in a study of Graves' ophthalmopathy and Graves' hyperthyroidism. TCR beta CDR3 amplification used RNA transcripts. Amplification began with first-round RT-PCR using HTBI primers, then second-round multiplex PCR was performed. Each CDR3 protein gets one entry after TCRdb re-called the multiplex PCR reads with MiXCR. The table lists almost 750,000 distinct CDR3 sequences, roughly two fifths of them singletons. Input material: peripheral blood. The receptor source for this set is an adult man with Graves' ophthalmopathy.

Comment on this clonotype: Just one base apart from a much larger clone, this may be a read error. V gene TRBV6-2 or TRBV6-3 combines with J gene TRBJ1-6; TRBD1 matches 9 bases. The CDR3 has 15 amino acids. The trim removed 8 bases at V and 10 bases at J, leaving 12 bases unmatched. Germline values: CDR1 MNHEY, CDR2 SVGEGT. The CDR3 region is CASGPRDRASSPLHF. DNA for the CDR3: TGTGCCAGCGGACCCCGGGACAGGGCCTCGTCACCCCTCCACTTT.

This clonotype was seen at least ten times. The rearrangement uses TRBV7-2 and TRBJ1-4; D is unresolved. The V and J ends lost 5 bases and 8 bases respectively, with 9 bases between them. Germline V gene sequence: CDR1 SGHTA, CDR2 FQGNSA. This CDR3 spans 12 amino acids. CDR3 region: CASSDLGEKLFF. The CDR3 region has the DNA TGTGCCAGCAGCGATCTAGGGGAAAAACTGTTTTTT. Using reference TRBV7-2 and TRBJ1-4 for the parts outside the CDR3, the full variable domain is GAGVSQSPSNKVTEKGKDVELRCDPISGHTALYWYRQSLGQGLEFLIYFQGNSAPDKSGLPSDRFSAERTGGSVSTLTIQRTQQEDSAVYLCASSDLGEKLFFGSGTQLSVL.

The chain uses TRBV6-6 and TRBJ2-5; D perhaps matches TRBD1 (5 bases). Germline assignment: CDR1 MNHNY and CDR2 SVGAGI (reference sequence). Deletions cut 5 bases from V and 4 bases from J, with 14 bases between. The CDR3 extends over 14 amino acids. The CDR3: CASSQQQRGETQYF. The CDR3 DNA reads TGTGCCAGCAGTCAGCAACAAAGGGGAGAGACCCAGTACTTC.

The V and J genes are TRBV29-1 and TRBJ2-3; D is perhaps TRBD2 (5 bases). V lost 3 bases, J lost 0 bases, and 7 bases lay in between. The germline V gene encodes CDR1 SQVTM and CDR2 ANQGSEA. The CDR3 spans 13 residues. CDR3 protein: CSVEEVSTDTQYF. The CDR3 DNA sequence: TGCAGCGTTGAGGAGGTTAGCACAGATACGCAGTATTTT.

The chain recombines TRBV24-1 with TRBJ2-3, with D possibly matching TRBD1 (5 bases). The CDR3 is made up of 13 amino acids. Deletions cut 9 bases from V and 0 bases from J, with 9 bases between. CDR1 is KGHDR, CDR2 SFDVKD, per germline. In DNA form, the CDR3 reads TGTGCCACCGGTTGGGGCAGCACAGATACGCAGTATTTT. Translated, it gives CATGWGSTDTQYF.

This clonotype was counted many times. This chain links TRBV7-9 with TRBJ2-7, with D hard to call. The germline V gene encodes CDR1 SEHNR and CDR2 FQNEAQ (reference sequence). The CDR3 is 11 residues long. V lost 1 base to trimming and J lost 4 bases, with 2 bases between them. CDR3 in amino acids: CASSLEYEQYF. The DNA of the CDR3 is TGTGCCAGCAGCTTAGAGTACGAGCAGTACTTC. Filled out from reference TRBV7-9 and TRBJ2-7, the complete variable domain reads DTGVSQNPRHKITKRGQNVTFRCDPISEHNRLYWYRQTLGQGPEFLTYFQNEAQLEKSRLLSDRFSAERPKGSFSTLEIQRTEQGDSAMYLCASSLEYEQYFGPGTRLTVT.

The CDR3 reads CATRSSTNEKLFF. The CDR3 DNA sequence: TGTGCCACCCGGAGTTCAACTAATGAAAAACTGTTTTTT. The chain combines TRBV2 with TRBJ1-4; D unresolved. Germline CDR1 reads SNHLY; CDR2 reads FYNNEI. Trimming took off 10 bases at V and 0 bases at J, with 9 bases between the two ends. The CDR3 totals 13 residues.

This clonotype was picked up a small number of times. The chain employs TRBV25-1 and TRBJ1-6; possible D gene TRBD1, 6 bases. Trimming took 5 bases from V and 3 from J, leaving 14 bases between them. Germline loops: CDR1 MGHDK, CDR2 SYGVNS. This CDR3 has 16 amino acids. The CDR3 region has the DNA TGTGCCAGCAGTTTAATCCAGGGGAACTATAATTCACCCCTCCACTTT. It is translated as CASSLIQGNYNSPLHF.

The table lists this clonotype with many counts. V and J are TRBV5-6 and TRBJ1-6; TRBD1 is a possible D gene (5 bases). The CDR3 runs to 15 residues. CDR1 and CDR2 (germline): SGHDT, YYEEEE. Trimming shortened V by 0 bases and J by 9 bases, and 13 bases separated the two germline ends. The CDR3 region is CASSLGQGVGSPLHF. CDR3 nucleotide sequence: TGTGCCAGCAGCTTGGGCCAGGGTGTGGGTTCACCCCTCCACTTT.

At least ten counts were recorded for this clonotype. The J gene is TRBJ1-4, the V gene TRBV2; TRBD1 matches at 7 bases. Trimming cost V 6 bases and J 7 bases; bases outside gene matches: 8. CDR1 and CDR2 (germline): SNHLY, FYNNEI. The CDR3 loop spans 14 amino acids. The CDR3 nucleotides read TGTGCCAGCAGCGACAGGGTGAGGGGTGAAAAACTGTTTTTT. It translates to CASSDRVRGEKLFF. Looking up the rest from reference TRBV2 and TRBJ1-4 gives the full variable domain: EPEVTQTPSHQVTQMGQEVILRCVPISNHLYFYWYRQILGQKVEFLVSFYNNEISEKSEIFDDQFSVERPDGSNFTLKIRSTKLEDSAMYFCASSDRVRGEKLFFGSGTQLSVL.

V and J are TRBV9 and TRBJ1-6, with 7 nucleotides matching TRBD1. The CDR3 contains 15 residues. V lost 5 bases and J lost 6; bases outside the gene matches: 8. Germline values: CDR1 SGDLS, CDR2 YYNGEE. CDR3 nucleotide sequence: TGTGCCAGCAGTCTTGAGGGGGCTTTTAATTCACCCCTCCACTTT. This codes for CASSLEGAFNSPLHF.

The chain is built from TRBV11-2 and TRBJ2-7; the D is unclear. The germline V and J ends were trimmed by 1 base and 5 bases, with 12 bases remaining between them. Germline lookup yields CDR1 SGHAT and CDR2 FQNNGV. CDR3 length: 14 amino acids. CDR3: CASSLVRVGNEQYF. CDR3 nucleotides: TGTGCCAGCAGCTTAGTTAGGGTCGGAAACGAGCAGTACTTC.

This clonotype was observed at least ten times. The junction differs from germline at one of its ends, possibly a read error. The CDR3 bases are TGTGCCAGCAGTCCCTTCGGGGGCTCTGGAAACACCATATATTTT. As protein: CASSPFGGSGNTIYF. The rearrangement links TRBV10-3 to TRBJ1-3; possibly TRBD1 for D (5 bases). The CDR3 has 15 amino acids. Germline V gene lookup returns CDR1 ENHRY and CDR2 SYGVKD.

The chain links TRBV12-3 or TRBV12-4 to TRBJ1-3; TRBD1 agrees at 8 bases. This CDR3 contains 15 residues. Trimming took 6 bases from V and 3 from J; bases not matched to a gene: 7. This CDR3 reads CASRPDRANGNTIYF. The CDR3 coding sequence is TGTGCCAGCAGACCGGACAGGGCGAATGGAAACACCATATATTTT.

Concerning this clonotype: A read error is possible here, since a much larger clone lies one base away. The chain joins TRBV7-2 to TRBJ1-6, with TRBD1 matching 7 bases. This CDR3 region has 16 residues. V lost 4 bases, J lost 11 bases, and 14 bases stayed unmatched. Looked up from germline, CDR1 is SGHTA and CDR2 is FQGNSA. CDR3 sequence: CASSSSPTGNNPPLHF. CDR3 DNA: TGTGCCAGCAGCTCTAGCCCGACAGGGAACAATCCACCCCTCCACTTT.

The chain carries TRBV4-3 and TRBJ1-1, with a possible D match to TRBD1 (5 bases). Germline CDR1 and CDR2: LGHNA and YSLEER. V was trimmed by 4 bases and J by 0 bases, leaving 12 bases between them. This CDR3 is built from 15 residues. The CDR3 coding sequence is TGCGCCAGCAGCCCCGTGGACACCTTGAACACTGAAGCTTTCTTT. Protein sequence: CASSPVDTLNTEAFF.

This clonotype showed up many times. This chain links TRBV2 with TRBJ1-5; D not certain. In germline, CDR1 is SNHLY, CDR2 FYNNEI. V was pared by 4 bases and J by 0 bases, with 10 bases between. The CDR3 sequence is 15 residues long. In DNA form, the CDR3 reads TGTGCCAGCAGTGTCGAGGGTAGTAGCAATCAGCCCCAGCATTTT. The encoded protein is CASSVEGSSNQPQHF.

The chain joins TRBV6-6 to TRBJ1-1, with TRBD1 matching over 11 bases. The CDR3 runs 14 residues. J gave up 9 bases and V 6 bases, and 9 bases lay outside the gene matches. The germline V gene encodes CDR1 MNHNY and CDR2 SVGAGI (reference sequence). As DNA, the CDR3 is TGTGCCAGCAGCCTCAGGACAGGGGGCGCGCAAGCTTTCTTT. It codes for CASSLRTGGAQAFF.

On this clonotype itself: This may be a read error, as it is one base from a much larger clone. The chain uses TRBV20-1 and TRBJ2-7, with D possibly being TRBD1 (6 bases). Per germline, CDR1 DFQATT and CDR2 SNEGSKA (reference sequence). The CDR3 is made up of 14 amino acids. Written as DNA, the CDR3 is TGCAGAGCTACTGTCCAGGGGCGAGCCTACGAGCAGTACTTC. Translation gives CRATVQGRAYEQYF.

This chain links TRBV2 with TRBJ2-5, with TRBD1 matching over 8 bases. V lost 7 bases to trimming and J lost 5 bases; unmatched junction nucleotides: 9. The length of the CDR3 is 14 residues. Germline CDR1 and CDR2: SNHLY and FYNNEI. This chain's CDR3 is CASNRGQGGETQYF. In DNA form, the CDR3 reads TGTGCCAGCAACCGAGGACAGGGCGGGGAGACCCAGTACTTC.

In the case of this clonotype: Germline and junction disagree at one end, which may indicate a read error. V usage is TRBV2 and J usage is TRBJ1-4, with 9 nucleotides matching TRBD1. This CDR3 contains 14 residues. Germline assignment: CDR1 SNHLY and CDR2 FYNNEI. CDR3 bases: TGTGCCTGCAGTGGGACAGGGAGTGATGAAAAACTGTTTTTT. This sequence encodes CACSGTGSDEKLFF.

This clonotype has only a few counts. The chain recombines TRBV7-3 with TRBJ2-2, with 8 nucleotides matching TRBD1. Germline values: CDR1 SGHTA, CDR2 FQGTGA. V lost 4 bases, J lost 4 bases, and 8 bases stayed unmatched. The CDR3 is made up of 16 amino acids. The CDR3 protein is CASSYDRGGSTGELFF. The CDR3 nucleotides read TGTGCCAGCAGCTATGACAGGGGAGGTAGCACCGGGGAGCTGTTTTTT.

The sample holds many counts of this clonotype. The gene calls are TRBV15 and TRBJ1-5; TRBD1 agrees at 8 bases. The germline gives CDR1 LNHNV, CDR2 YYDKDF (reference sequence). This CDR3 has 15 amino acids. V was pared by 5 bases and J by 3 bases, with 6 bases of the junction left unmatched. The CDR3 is CATSWGTGHNQPQHF. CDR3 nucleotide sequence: TGTGCCACCAGCTGGGGGACAGGCCACAATCAGCCCCAGCATTTT. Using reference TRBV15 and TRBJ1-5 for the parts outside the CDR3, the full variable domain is DAMVIQNPRYQVTQFGKPVTLSCSQTLNHNVMYWYQQKSSQAPKLLFHYYDKDFNNEADTPDNFQSRRPNTSFCFLDIRSPGLGDTAMYLCATSWGTGHNQPQHFGDGTRLSIL.

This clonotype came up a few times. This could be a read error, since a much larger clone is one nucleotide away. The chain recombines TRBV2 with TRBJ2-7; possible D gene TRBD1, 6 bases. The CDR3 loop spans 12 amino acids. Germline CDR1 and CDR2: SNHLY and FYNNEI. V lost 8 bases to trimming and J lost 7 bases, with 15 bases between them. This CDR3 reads CASDQGLGEQYF. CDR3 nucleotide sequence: TGTGCCAGCGATCAGGGGCTGGGGGAGCAGTACTTC.

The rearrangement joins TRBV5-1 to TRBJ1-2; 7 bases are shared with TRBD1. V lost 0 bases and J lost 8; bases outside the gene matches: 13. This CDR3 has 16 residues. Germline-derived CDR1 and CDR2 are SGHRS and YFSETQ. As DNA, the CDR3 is TGCGCCAGCAGCTTGGGTTCCAGACAGGGAATGAGGGGCTACACCTTC. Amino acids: CASSLGSRQGMRGYTF.

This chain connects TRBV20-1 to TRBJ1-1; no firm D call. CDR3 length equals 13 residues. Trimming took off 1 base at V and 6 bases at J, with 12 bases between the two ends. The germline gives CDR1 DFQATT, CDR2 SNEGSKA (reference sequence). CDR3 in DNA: TGCAGTGCTAGAGCTCCACTTTCGGCTGAAGCTTTCTTT. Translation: CSARAPLSAEAFF.

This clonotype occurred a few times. CDR3 sequence reads: CASSSNWDRKGTEAFF. The CDR3 DNA reads TGCGCCAGCAGCTCGAACTGGGACAGGAAGGGAACTGAAGCTTTCTTT. This chain joins TRBV5-1 and TRBJ1-1; the match to TRBD1 covers 8 bases. Losses at the gene ends were 3 bases for V and 5 bases for J; bases not matched to a gene: 12. Germline V CDR1 and CDR2: SGHRS, YFSETQ. CDR3 length equals 16 residues.

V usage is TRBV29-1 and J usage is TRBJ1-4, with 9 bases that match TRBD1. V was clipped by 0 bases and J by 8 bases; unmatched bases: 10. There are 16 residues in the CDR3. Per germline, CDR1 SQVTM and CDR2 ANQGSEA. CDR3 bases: TGCAGCGTTGAAGATCATCGGACAGGGGCAAGGGAAAAACTGTTTTTT. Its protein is CSVEDHRTGAREKLFF.

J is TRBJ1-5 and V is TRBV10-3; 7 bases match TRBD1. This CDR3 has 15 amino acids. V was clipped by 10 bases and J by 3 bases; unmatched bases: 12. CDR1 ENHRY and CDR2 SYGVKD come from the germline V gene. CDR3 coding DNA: TGTGCCAGCACTCGGGACAGTCGGAACAATCAGCCCCAGCATTTT. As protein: CASTRDSRNNQPQHF.

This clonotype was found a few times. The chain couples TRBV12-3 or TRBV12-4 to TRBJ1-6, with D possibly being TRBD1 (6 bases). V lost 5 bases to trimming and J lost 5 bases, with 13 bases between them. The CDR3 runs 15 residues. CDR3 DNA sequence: TGTGCCAGCAGTAAAGGGGGGGGAGATAATTCACCCCTCCACTTT. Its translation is CASSKGGGDNSPLHF.

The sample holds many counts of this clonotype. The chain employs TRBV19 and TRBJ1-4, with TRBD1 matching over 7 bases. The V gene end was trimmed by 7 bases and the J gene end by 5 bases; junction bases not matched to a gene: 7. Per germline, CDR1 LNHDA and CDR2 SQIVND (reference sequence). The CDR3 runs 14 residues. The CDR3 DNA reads TGTGCCAGTACTCCGGACAGGAGAAATGAAAAACTGTTTTTT. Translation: CASTPDRRNEKLFF. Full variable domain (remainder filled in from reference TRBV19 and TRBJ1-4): DGGITQSPKYLFRKEGQNVTLSCEQNLNHDAMYWYRQDPGQGLRLIYYSQIVNDFQKGDIAEGYSVSREKKESFPLTVTSAQKNPTAFYLCASTPDRRNEKLFFGSGTQLSVL.